A single sample is the source of the 9 T cell receptor beta chains below, sequenced in a study of CDR3 diversity in severe acne (dated by TCRdb to the late 2010s). The library relied on PCR. Sequencing was performed on an Illumina HiSeq 2000. TCRdb passed the public sequencing reads through fastp at Q25 and MiXCR, retaining productive beta sequences. Duplicate CDR3 protein sequences are folded into a single record with the most common DNA and genes. The sample table records fewer than 90,000 distinct CDR3 sequences; around 53% of these occur just once. Over 11% of the sample is taken by the ten largest. Material for sequencing was blood. These receptors all stem from a male donor in good health, without acne.

The chain uses TRBV6-5 and TRBJ2-5; the D gene is possibly TRBD2 (7 bases). This CDR3 spans 17 amino acids. Germline lookup yields CDR1 MNHEY and CDR2 SVGAGI. The ends were cut back, 6 bases at V and 5 bases at J, with 25 bases in the middle. The CDR3 coding sequence is TGTGCCAGCAGCCGAGGTGTGACGGGGGGCGGCCTCGAGACCCAGTACTTC. Amino acids: CASSRGVTGGGLETQYF.

In its sample, this clonotype was seen once. This CDR3 reads CASSLEGNPSTEAFF. The CDR3 DNA reads as TGTGCCAGCAGCTTAGAAGGGAACCCGAGCACTGAAGCTTTCTTT. This rearrangement joins TRBV7-9 to TRBJ1-1; D unresolved. Germline V gene lookup returns CDR1 SEHNR and CDR2 FQNEAQ (reference sequence). CDR3 length equals 15 residues. Trimming shortened V by 1 base and J by 4 bases, and 13 bases separated the two germline ends.

This clonotype was recorded many times. The chain combines TRBV6-5 with TRBJ2-1, with D possibly being TRBD2 (6 bases). This CDR3 has 15 residues. V dropped 4 bases and J dropped 0 bases, with 10 bases sitting between them. Germline values: CDR1 MNHEY, CDR2 SVGAGI. This chain's CDR3 is CASSSAGFSYNEQFF. CDR3 DNA sequence: TGTGCCAGCAGTTCAGCGGGTTTCTCCTACAATGAGCAGTTCTTC.

The table lists this clonotype with many counts. CDR3: CSAPTAGSEAFF. DNA of the CDR3: TGCAGTGCCCCTACCGCGGGGTCAGAAGCTTTCTTT. V gene TRBV20-1 combines with J gene TRBJ1-1; no clear D. The V gene's germline CDR1 is DFQATT and CDR2 SNEGSKA (reference sequence). Trimming stripped 6 bases from V and 8 bases from J, with 16 bases between. This CDR3 is built from 12 residues.

The gene calls are TRBV3-1 and TRBJ1-5; possibly TRBD1 for D (5 bases). This CDR3 is 19 amino acids long. The germline CDR1 and CDR2 sequences are LGHDT and YNNKEL (reference sequence). The ends were cut back, 1 base at V and 1 base at J, with 20 bases in the middle. This CDR3 reads CASSQGLPWETESNQPQHF. The CDR3, as DNA: TGTGCCAGCAGCCAAGGTCTCCCTTGGGAGACAGAGAGCAATCAGCCCCAGCATTTT. Full variable domain (rest looked up from reference TRBV3-1 and TRBJ1-5): DTAVSQTPKYLVTQMGNDKSIKCEQNLGHDTMYWYKQDSKKFLKIMFSYNNKELIINETVPNRFSPKSPDKAHLNLHINSLELGDSAVYFCASSQGLPWETESNQPQHFGDGTRLSIL.

This clonotype was observed at least ten times. This sequence joins TRBV7-9 and TRBJ2-7; 9 bases line up with TRBD1. The length of the CDR3 is 13 residues. Germline loops: CDR1 SEHNR, CDR2 FQNEAQ (reference sequence). The V segment lost 5 bases and the J segment 6 bases; nucleotides outside the gene matches: 5. The CDR3 sequence: CASSPGQGREQYF. The DNA for the CDR3 is TGTGCCAGCAGCCCGGGACAGGGACGCGAGCAGTACTTC. The variable domain in full, completed from reference TRBV7-9 and TRBJ2-7, reads DTGVSQNPRHKITKRGQNVTFRCDPISEHNRLYWYRQTLGQGPEFLTYFQNEAQLEKSRLLSDRFSAERPKGSFSTLEIQRTEQGDSAMYLCASSPGQGREQYFGPGTRLTVT.

This clonotype is medium-sized (0.01 to 0.1%) within its sample. The rearrangement links TRBV20-1 to TRBJ2-1; 9 nucleotides align to TRBD2. The CDR3 has 13 residues. After removal of 6 bases from V and 5 bases from J, the junction contained 5 bases not matched to a gene. The germline CDR1 and CDR2 sequences are DFQATT and SNEGSKA (reference sequence). For the CDR3, the DNA is TGCAGTGCCGGAAGCGGGGGGAACAATGAGCAGTTCTTC. It codes for CSAGSGGNNEQFF.

The gene calls are TRBV12-5 and TRBJ2-2; D gene unclear. Trimming took off 2 bases at V and 6 bases at J, with 1 base between the two ends. The length of the CDR3 is 11 residues. CDR1 LGHNT and CDR2 FRNRAP come from the germline V gene. CDR3 protein: CASGLSGELFF. The CDR3, as DNA: TGTGCTAGTGGTTTGTCCGGGGAGCTGTTTTTT.

J is TRBJ2-3 and V is TRBV9; the match to TRBD2 covers 9 bases. This CDR3 is 17 amino acids long. CDR1 and CDR2 from the germline V gene are SGDLS and YYNGEE. V lost 0 bases and J lost 1; bases outside the gene matches: 6. For the CDR3, the DNA is TGTGCCAGCAGCGTAGTCGAACTAGCGGGCCGCACAGATACGCAGTATTTT. This gives the protein CASSVVELAGRTDTQYF.